This is a list of T cell receptor beta chains from one sample in a study of metastatic and nonmetastatic thyroid tumors. TCRdb reprocessed the PCR reads via MiXCR. The sample consists of some 22,000 clones, roughly a quarter of them appearing once. Sequencing was carried out using tumor tissue. These receptors were taken from a male donor with papillary thyroid cancer or a benign thyroid nodule (not recorded which). Some clones in this sample may be carry-over from other donors' samples. Each CDR3 is given with its conserved first and last residue. The D gene is left open where the match is weak. Clone size appears in some rows only: once, few, many, or a class for an expanded clone.

d_call	clone_size	j_call	v_call	cdr3_length	cdr3_aa	cdr3_nt
TRBD2	few	TRBJ2-3	TRBV6-4	16	CASSAQAGGAPDTQYF	TGTGCCAGCAGTGCCCAAGCGGGAGGGGCTCCAGATACGCAGTATTTT
TRBD1	NA	TRBJ1-1	TRBV6-1	13	CASNTGGRTEAFF	TGTGCCAGCAACACAGGGGGCCGGACTGAAGCTTTCTTT
NA	NA	TRBJ2-3	TRBV15	16	CATSRAGSSSTDKQYF	TGTGCCACCAGCAGAGCAGGATCCTCTAGCACAGATAAGCAGTATTTT
NA	NA	TRBJ2-2	TRBV27	13	CAIADYNTGELFF	TGTGCCATCGCGGACTACAACACCGGGGAGCTTTTTTTT
TRBD1	many	TRBJ2-7	TRBV5-1	14	CASSRDSSGTEQYF	TGCGCCAGCAGCCGGGACAGCTCGGGCACCGAGCAGTACTTC
TRBD2	NA	TRBJ2-1	TRBV6-4	15	CASSDEVAGVNEQFF	TGTGCCAGCAGTGATGAGGTAGCGGGGGTTAATGAGCAGTTCTTC
TRBD1	many	TRBJ2-5	TRBV7-9	16	CASSTTNRGIQETQYF	TGTGCCAGCAGCACCACGAACAGGGGAATCCAAGAGACCCAGTACTTC
TRBD2	many	TRBJ2-5	TRBV7-6	16	CASSLKLAGVRETQYF	TGTGCCAGCAGCTTAAAACTAGCGGGAGTTCGAGAGACCCAGTACTTC
TRBD1	many	TRBJ2-7	TRBV5-4	15	CASSLAGGANYEQYF	TGTGCCAGCAGCTTGGCAGGGGGCGCGAACTACGAGCAGTACTTC
NA	many	TRBJ2-2	TRBV12-3/TRBV12-4	16	CASSPDTSWNTGELFF	TGTGCCAGCAGTCCAGACACTAGCTGGAACACCGGGGAGCTGTTTTTT
TRBD2	many	TRBJ2-3	TRBV25-1	16	CASSDLEGTKARSQYF	TGTGCCAGCAGTGATCTTGAAGGGACTAAGGCACGATCGCAGTATTTT
NA	many	TRBJ2-3	TRBV2	11	CASSWAQPLYF	TGTGCCAGCAGCTGGGCGCAACCCCTGTATTTT
TRBD2	many	TRBJ2-1	TRBV7-6	15	CASSSGLVGDNEQFF	TGTGCCAGCAGCTCTGGACTAGTGGGGGACAATGAGCAGTTCTTC
TRBD1	many	TRBJ1-2	TRBV4-1	15	CASSQDLTGTYGYTF	TGCGCCAGCAGCCAAGATTTGACAGGGACCTATGGCTACACCTTC
NA	many	TRBJ1-2	TRBV12-3/TRBV12-4	15	CASSSLGGANYGYTF	TGTGCCAGCAGTTCCCTAGGGGGGGCGAACTATGGCTACACCTTC
TRBD1	NA	TRBJ2-1	TRBV5-1	16	CASSFKGTGNTNEQFF	TGCGCCAGCAGCTTCAAAGGGACAGGGAACACTAATGAGCAGTTCTTC
NA	few	TRBJ2-7	TRBV27	18	CASVLLATPGPPPYEQYF	TGTGCCAGCGTACTATTGGCGACCCCGGGGCCACCACCTTACGAGCAGTACTTC
NA	many	TRBJ1-1	TRBV24-1	14	CATEERLLDTEAFF	TGTGCCACCGAGGAGAGGCTTTTGGACACTGAAGCTTTCTTT
TRBD1	NA	TRBJ2-3	TRBV6-6	17	CASSILYGTEMKDTQYF	TGTGCCAGCAGTATACTCTACGGGACAGAAATGAAAGATACGCAGTATTTT
TRBD2	few	TRBJ2-1	TRBV3-1	16	CASSHPTSVGYNEQFF	TGTGCCAGCAGCCATCCTACTAGCGTCGGTTACAATGAGCAGTTCTTC
TRBD2	many	TRBJ2-7	TRBV9	15	CASSPEASGKNEQYF	TGTGCCAGCAGCCCAGAGGCTAGCGGGAAGAACGAGCAGTACTTC
NA	many	TRBJ2-5	TRBV24-1	13	CATGGRVEETQYF	TGTGCCACCGGGGGCAGGGTGGAAGAGACCCAGTACTTC
TRBD1	many	TRBJ2-1	TRBV4-2	12	CASSRQGGEQFF	TGTGCCAGCAGCCGACAGGGGGGTGAGCAGTTCTTC
TRBD1	many	TRBJ1-2	TRBV11-2	16	CASSPGQGKGDYGYTF	TGTGCCAGCAGCCCGGGACAGGGGAAAGGGGACTATGGCTACACCTTC
TRBD2	many	TRBJ2-3	TRBV11-2	18	CASSPPPLAGGPTDTQYF	TGTGCCAGCAGCCCCCCCCCTCTAGCGGGAGGGCCCACAGATACGCAGTATTTT
NA	many	TRBJ1-2	TRBV28	13	CASSPGTNYGYTF	TGTGCCAGCAGTCCCGGGACAAACTATGGCTACACCTTC
TRBD2	medium-sized	TRBJ2-3	TRBV10-3	15	CAISLAGGGADTQYF	TGTGCCATCAGTCTAGCGGGAGGGGGGGCAGATACGCAGTATTTT
NA	medium-sized	TRBJ2-1	TRBV2	12	CASNPGYNEQFF	TGTGCCAGCAACCCCGGCTACAATGAGCAGTTCTTC
NA	many	TRBJ2-5	TRBV19	16	CASSIASGATQETQYF	TGTGCCAGTAGTATAGCTTCAGGGGCGACCCAAGAGACCCAGTACTTC
NA	few	TRBJ2-6	TRBV12-3/TRBV12-4	16	CANSLIRRSGANVLTF	TGTGCCAACAGCCTTATACGGAGATCTGGGGCCAACGTCCTGACTTTC
TRBD1	many	TRBJ1-5	TRBV5-4	17	CASSLETTGGAYQPQHF	TGTGCCAGCAGCTTGGAAACGACAGGGGGCGCCTACCAGCCCCAGCATTTT
NA	many	TRBJ1-1	TRBV6-2/TRBV6-3	13	CASSRPHVTEAFF	TGTGCCAGCAGTCGACCCCACGTCACTGAAGCTTTCTTT
NA	NA	TRBJ2-7	TRBV18	12	CASSSRYYEQYF	TGTGCCAGCTCGTCTAGATACTACGAGCAGTACTTC
NA	NA	TRBJ2-7	TRBV28	13	CGSRPAGFYEQYF	TGTGGCAGCAGGCCCGCCGGATTCTACGAGCAATACTTC
NA	few	TRBJ2-1	TRBV29-1	13	CSAAGYRDNEQFF	TGCAGCGCTGCCGGGTATAGAGACAATGAGCAGTTCTTC
NA	many	TRBJ1-3	TRBV20-1	14	CSALTALSGNTIYF	TGCAGTGCTCTAACAGCGCTCTCTGGAAACACCATATATTTT
TRBD2	many	TRBJ2-7	TRBV6-1	14	CASSKPSGKAEQYF	TGTGCCAGCAGCAAACCTAGCGGGAAGGCCGAGCAGTACTTC
NA	many	TRBJ1-5	TRBV28	12	CGAGYGRQPQHF	TGTGGGGCAGGGTATGGAAGGCAGCCCCAGCATTTT
NA	NA	TRBJ2-7	TRBV6-1	15	CASSEQRGVDYEQYF	TGTGCCAGCAGTGAACAGAGGGGAGTGGACTACGAGCAGTACTTC
NA	NA	TRBJ2-2	TRBV27	18	CASSSGAGVLLGTGELFF	TGTGCCAGCTCTTCTGGGGCCGGGGTCCTATTGGGGACCGGGGAGCTGTTTTTT
NA	many	TRBJ1-2	TRBV20-1	13	CSADPQGIDGYTF	TGCAGTGCGGATCCCCAGGGGATCGATGGCTACACCTTC
NA	many	TRBJ2-3	TRBV9	15	CASSVAHFGTDTQYF	TGTGCCAGCAGCGTAGCACACTTTGGGACAGATACGCAGTATTTT
TRBD1	many	TRBJ2-4	TRBV20-1	14	CSAASGQGANIQYF	TGCAGTGCCGCGAGTGGACAGGGGGCGAACATTCAGTACTTC
NA	few	TRBJ1-1	TRBV27	13	CASSLGALNEALF	TGTGCCAGCAGTTTAGGGGCCCTCAATGAAGCTTTATTT
NA	once	TRBJ1-3	TRBV4-1	15	CASSQEADSGNTIYF	TGCGCCAGCAGCCAAGAGGCGGACTCTGGAAACACCATATATTTT
NA	many	TRBJ1-4	TRBV6-5	15	CASSYSGGTNEKLFF	TGTGCCAGCAGTTACTCGGGGGGCACTAATGAAAAACTGTTTTTT
NA	few	TRBJ2-2	TRBV12-3/TRBV12-4	13	CASSGTRTGELFF	TGTGCCAGCAGTGGGACACGAACCGGGGAGCTGTTTTTT
NA	many	TRBJ2-7	TRBV29-1	14	CSVAPDPSSYEQYF	TGCAGCGTTGCACCGGACCCCAGTTCCTACGAGCAGTACTTC
NA	NA	TRBJ1-1	TRBV7-9	15	CASSPWLGLYTEAFF	TGTGCCAGCAGCCCATGGTTGGGCCTGTACACTGAAGCTTTCTTT
NA	many	TRBJ1-1	TRBV20-1	13	CSVSREEHTEAFF	TGCAGTGTCAGCAGGGAGGAGCACACTGAAGCTTTCTTT
TRBD1	NA	TRBJ2-7	TRBV20-1	17	CSARAPFGAQGDNEQYF	TGCAGTGCTAGAGCCCCCTTTGGCGCCCAGGGGGACAACGAGCAGTACTTC